These 9 T cell receptor beta chains came from one sample sequenced in a study of cytomegalovirus exposure and HLA in healthy donors. PCR used 60 Vbeta primers and 13 Jbeta primers. Sequencing used immunoSEQ multiplex PCR; TCRdb keeps in-frame clones, though not all of them. The data hold more than 200,000 clones, with 60% to 80% observed a single time. The sequenced sample was PBMCs. The receptors were sampled from a man aged 18-30 years in good health and CMV-seronegative.

CDR3: CAISPGEAATQPQHF. CDR3 in DNA: TGTGCCATCAGCCCTGGGGAGGCGGCAACTCAGCCCCAGCATTTT. This chain links TRBV10-3 with TRBJ1-5; D unresolved. This CDR3 comprises 15 residues. V was trimmed by 6 bases and J by 6 bases, leaving 18 bases between them. Germline CDR1 ENHRY, CDR2 SYGVKD.

This clone appeared a few times. The CDR3 here is CASSSGRAHSDTQYF. In nucleotides, the CDR3 is TGTGCCAGCAGTTCGGGCAGGGCTCATTCGGATACGCAGTATTTT. The chain couples TRBV6-5 to TRBJ2-3; a possible D gene is TRBD1 (5 bases). Germline V gene data show CDR1 as MNHEY and CDR2 as SVGAGI. Between the trimmed V and J ends, which lost 4 bases and 6 bases, there was a span of 17 bases. The CDR3 is 15 amino acids.

The gene calls are TRBV13 and TRBJ2-1; D may be TRBD2 (5 bases). V dropped 5 bases and J dropped 10 bases, with 9 bases sitting between them. The CDR3 length is 11 residues. Germline loops: CDR1 PRHDT, CDR2 FYEKMQ (reference sequence). The CDR3 reads CASSSSVEQFF. DNA for the CDR3: TGTGCCAGCAGCAGTAGCGTGGAGCAGTTCTTC.

This clone was found once. V gene TRBV19 combines with J gene TRBJ1-2; D is perhaps TRBD1 (6 bases). The V gene's germline CDR1 is LNHDA and CDR2 SQIVND (reference sequence). Deletions cut 7 bases from V and 4 bases from J, with 19 bases between. This CDR3 is built from 15 residues. For the CDR3, the DNA is TGTGCCAGTAATGGGGGGGCAGTAACCTTCTATGGCTACACCTTC. Translated, it gives CASNGGAVTFYGYTF.

V and J are TRBV30 and TRBJ1-2; 9 bases match TRBD1. The junction had 8 bases not matched to a gene; V was cut back by 1 base and J by 5 bases. This CDR3 is 15 amino acids long. Germline V gene sequence: CDR1 GTSNPN, CDR2 SVGIG (reference sequence). The CDR3 region has the DNA TGTGCCTGGAGTGGAGGGACAGGGACCTTGTATGGCTACACCTTC. The encoded protein is CAWSGGTGTLYGYTF. Looking up the rest from reference TRBV30 and TRBJ1-2 gives the full variable domain: SQTIHQWPATLVQPVGSPLSLECTVEGTSNPNLYWYRQAAGRGLQLLFYSVGIGQISSEVPQNLSASRPQDRQFILSSKKLLLSDSGFYLCAWSGGTGTLYGYTFGSGTRLTVV.

V gene TRBV2 combines with J gene TRBJ2-7; 8 bases are shared with TRBD1. This CDR3 is built from 15 residues. Per the germline V gene, CDR1 is SNHLY and CDR2 is FYNNEI. J lost 4 bases, V lost 3 bases, and 8 bases had no gene match. The CDR3 region is CASSEGTGDSYEQYF. The CDR3 DNA reads as TGTGCCAGCAGTGAGGGGACAGGAGACTCTTACGAGCAGTACTTC.

V and J are TRBV9 and TRBJ2-7, with a tentative D call TRBD1 (5 bases). This CDR3 is built from 15 residues. V was shortened by 0 bases and J by 2 bases, with 12 bases between the two germline ends. Germline loops: CDR1 SGDLS, CDR2 YYNGEE. CDR3 sequence reads: CASSVGVDTAYEQYF. CDR3 bases: TGTGCCAGCAGCGTAGGGGTGGACACCGCCTACGAGCAGTACTTC.

The chain uses TRBV11-3 and TRBJ2-1, with 12 bases matching TRBD2. J was trimmed by 8 bases and V by 2 bases; bases with no gene match: 7. The CDR3 length is 16 residues. The germline CDR1 and CDR2 sequences are SGHNT and YENEEA. CDR3 sequence reads: CASSLNLAGGPDEQFF. The CDR3 DNA is TGTGCCAGCAGCTTAAATCTAGCGGGGGGGCCAGATGAGCAGTTCTTC.

The V call is TRBV5-1, the J call TRBJ2-3; 7 bases are shared with TRBD1. Germline V gene lookup returns CDR1 SGHRS and CDR2 YFSETQ. This CDR3 region has 15 residues. V lost 2 bases, J lost 4 bases, and 7 bases stayed unmatched. The CDR3 protein is CASSLTSTGADTQYF. CDR3 DNA: TGCGCCAGCAGCTTAACCTCTACAGGGGCAGATACGCAGTATTTT.